The rows below give T cell receptor beta chains drawn from one sample of a study of T-cell memory formation after mild COVID-19. TCRdb recomputed calls from the 5' RACE reads with MiXCR, one row per CDR3 protein. The data show 300,000 to 350,000 distinct CDR3 sequences, roughly a fifth seen once. Sequenced material: PBMCs or a T cell subset sorted from them (not recorded which). These TCRs come from a man in his late teens or twenties who had mild COVID-19 (a few samples of this study predate the infection). Cell type and time point are not known. The CDR3 runs from the conserved cysteine through the conserved F or W. A D gene is named only where the DNA matches it firmly. Clone sizes are given selectively: once, few, many, or a class where the clone is expanded.

J: TRBJ2-5
D: TRBD1
size: few
V: TRBV7-9
CDR3: CASSLGVDREERETQYF
DNA: TGTGCCAGCAGCTTGGGGGTTGACAGGGAAGAGCGAGAGACCCAGTACTTC

J: TRBJ1-4
D: -
size: -
V: TRBV12-3/TRBV12-4
CDR3: CASSLGGVDEKLFF
DNA: TGTGCCAGCAGTTTGGGAGGGGTAGATGAAAAACTGTTTTTT

J: TRBJ1-4
D: -
size: -
V: TRBV28
CDR3: CASLDPGSNEKLFF
DNA: TGTGCCAGCCTAGACCCAGGGTCTAATGAAAAACTGTTTTTT

J: TRBJ1-2
D: -
size: few
V: TRBV20-1
CDR3: CSARDWRGSNYGYTF
DNA: TGCAGTGCTAGAGATTGGAGGGGATCAAACTATGGCTACACCTTC

J: TRBJ2-1
D: -
size: -
V: TRBV7-3
CDR3: CASSLRAPGEQFF
DNA: TGTGCCAGCAGCTTAAGGGCCCCGGGTGAGCAGTTCTTC

J: TRBJ1-6
D: TRBD1
size: -
V: TRBV4-3
CDR3: CASSQQQGANSPLHF
DNA: TGCGCCAGCAGCCAACAACAGGGGGCTAATTCACCCCTCCACTTT

J: TRBJ1-4
D: -
size: -
V: TRBV4-3
CDR3: CASSPKVGEKLFF
DNA: TGCGCCAGCAGCCCCAAGGTCGGGGAAAAACTGTTTTTT

J: TRBJ2-7
D: TRBD1
size: -
V: TRBV29-1
CDR3: CSAGRQGSGSQYF
DNA: TGCAGCGCCGGACGACAGGGATCGGGGTCGCAGTACTTC

J: TRBJ2-7
D: TRBD1
size: -
V: TRBV4-1
CDR3: CASSQVRQGDEQYF
DNA: TGCGCCAGCAGCCAAGTTAGACAGGGGGACGAGCAGTACTTC

J: TRBJ1-4
D: TRBD1
size: many
V: TRBV5-4
CDR3: CASSLQGAVEKLFF
DNA: TGTGCCAGCAGCTTACAGGGGGCGGTCGAAAAACTGTTTTTT

J: TRBJ2-7
D: -
size: once
V: TRBV11-2
CDR3: CASSLVGHEQYF
DNA: TGTGCCAGCAGCTTGGTTGGGCACGAGCAGTACTTC

J: TRBJ2-3
D: -
size: -
V: TRBV29-1
CDR3: CSVVGRDTQYF
DNA: TGCAGCGTTGTGGGGCGAGATACGCAGTATTTT

J: TRBJ2-3
D: TRBD1
size: -
V: TRBV10-3
CDR3: CAISGGTGERDTQYF
DNA: TGTGCCATCAGTGGGGGGACAGGGGAGAGAGATACGCAGTATTTT

J: TRBJ2-7
D: -
size: -
V: TRBV12-3/TRBV12-4
CDR3: CASSWRGSSYEQYF
DNA: TGTGCCAGCAGTTGGAGGGGAAGCTCCTACGAGCAGTACTTC

J: TRBJ1-3
D: TRBD1
size: few
V: TRBV5-1
CDR3: CASSRDRAGNTIYF
DNA: TGCGCCAGCAGCCGGGACAGGGCTGGAAACACCATATATTTT

J: TRBJ2-3
D: -
size: few
V: TRBV5-1
CDR3: CASSLPPAGGPTDTQYF
DNA: TGCGCCAGCAGCTTACCACCCGCCGGGGGGCCCACAGATACGCAGTATTTT

J: TRBJ1-5
D: -
size: few
V: TRBV20-1
CDR3: CSASFQGNQPQHF
DNA: TGCAGTGCTAGTTTCCAGGGGAATCAGCCCCAGCATTTT

J: TRBJ2-7
D: TRBD2
size: -
V: TRBV20-1
CDR3: CSAPIAGASYEQYF
DNA: TGCAGTGCCCCAATAGCGGGGGCCTCCTACGAGCAGTACTTC

J: TRBJ2-7
D: -
size: -
V: TRBV7-6
CDR3: CASSLLLSDEQYF
DNA: TGTGCCAGCAGCTTACTACTGTCGGACGAGCAGTACTTC

J: TRBJ1-3
D: -
size: -
V: TRBV7-8
CDR3: CASSSYRDIGNTIYF
DNA: TGTGCCAGCAGCTCGTACCGGGACATTGGAAACACCATATATTTT

J: TRBJ2-2
D: -
size: many
V: TRBV4-3
CDR3: CASSQVFRGGAWELFF
DNA: TGCGCCAGCAGCCAAGTCTTCAGGGGTGGTGCGTGGGAGCTGTTTTTT

J: TRBJ2-1
D: TRBD2
size: -
V: TRBV5-1
CDR3: CASKELAGSSSYNEQFF
DNA: TGCGCCAGCAAGGAACTAGCGGGGTCGAGCTCCTACAATGAGCAGTTCTTC

J: TRBJ2-7
D: -
size: -
V: TRBV5-6
CDR3: CASSPSRYEQYF
DNA: TGTGCCAGCAGCCCCAGCAGGTACGAGCAGTACTTC

J: TRBJ2-6
D: -
size: -
V: TRBV28
CDR3: CASRSVRASSGANVLTF
DNA: TGTGCCAGCAGGTCCGTGAGGGCTAGCTCTGGGGCCAACGTCCTGACTTTC

J: TRBJ1-6
D: -
size: few
V: TRBV10-2
CDR3: CASSGPGTINSPLHF
DNA: TGCGCCAGCTCGGGTCCAGGGACGATTAATTCACCCCTCCACTTT

J: TRBJ1-1
D: -
size: few
V: TRBV6-5
CDR3: CASSYFLGAEAFF
DNA: TGTGCCAGCAGTTACTTCCTGGGCGCTGAAGCTTTCTTT

J: TRBJ2-1
D: TRBD1
size: -
V: TRBV5-1
CDR3: CASSWAHRGEQFF
DNA: TGCGCCAGCAGCTGGGCCCACAGGGGTGAGCAGTTCTTC

J: TRBJ2-5
D: TRBD2
size: few
V: TRBV7-2
CDR3: CASSEGASGGFVGETQYF
DNA: TGTGCCAGCAGCGAGGGAGCTAGCGGCGGCTTTGTAGGAGAGACCCAGTACTTC

J: TRBJ1-1
D: TRBD1
size: -
V: TRBV12-3/TRBV12-4
CDR3: CASSMTGGGTEAFF
DNA: TGTGCCAGCAGTATGACAGGGGGAGGGACTGAAGCTTTCTTT

J: TRBJ2-6
D: -
size: few
V: TRBV5-1
CDR3: CASSLWGEPGANVLTF
DNA: TGCGCCAGCAGCTTGTGGGGGGAACCTGGGGCCAACGTCCTGACTTTC

J: TRBJ2-3
D: TRBD2
size: many
V: TRBV5-1
CDR3: CASSYRGLAGTDTQYF
DNA: TGCGCCAGCAGCTACAGGGGACTAGCGGGCACAGATACGCAGTATTTT

J: TRBJ2-1
D: -
size: -
V: TRBV3-1
CDR3: CASSPKWVRGPYNEQFF
DNA: TGTGCCAGCAGCCCGAAGTGGGTGCGGGGGCCCTACAATGAGCAGTTCTTC

J: TRBJ2-5
D: -
size: few
V: TRBV7-3
CDR3: CASSAGLGGRETQYF
DNA: TGTGCCAGCAGCGCCGGACTAGGGGGGCGGGAGACCCAGTACTTC

J: TRBJ1-4
D: -
size: few
V: TRBV7-2
CDR3: CASSSDIRGMELFF
DNA: TGTGCCAGCAGCTCAGACATACGTGGAATGGAACTGTTTTTT

J: TRBJ1-4
D: -
size: -
V: TRBV5-1
CDR3: CASSLVGLREKLFF
DNA: TGCGCCAGCAGCTTGGTTGGGTTGCGGGAAAAACTGTTTTTT

J: TRBJ1-6
D: -
size: few
V: TRBV20-1
CDR3: CSAREPGRNSPLHF
DNA: TGCAGTGCTAGAGAACCAGGGAGGAATTCACCCCTCCACTTT

J: TRBJ1-2
D: -
size: -
V: TRBV7-6
CDR3: CASSSGVAYGYTF
DNA: TGTGCCAGCAGCTCCGGGGTTGCGTATGGCTACACCTTC

J: TRBJ1-6
D: -
size: few
V: TRBV5-1
CDR3: CASSLRGPDNSPLHF
DNA: TGCGCCAGCAGCTTGCGGGGCCCAGATAATTCACCCCTCCACTTT

J: TRBJ2-3
D: -
size: -
V: TRBV5-1
CDR3: CASSQDSGADTQYF
DNA: TGCGCCAGCAGCCAGGACTCAGGGGCAGATACGCAGTATTTT